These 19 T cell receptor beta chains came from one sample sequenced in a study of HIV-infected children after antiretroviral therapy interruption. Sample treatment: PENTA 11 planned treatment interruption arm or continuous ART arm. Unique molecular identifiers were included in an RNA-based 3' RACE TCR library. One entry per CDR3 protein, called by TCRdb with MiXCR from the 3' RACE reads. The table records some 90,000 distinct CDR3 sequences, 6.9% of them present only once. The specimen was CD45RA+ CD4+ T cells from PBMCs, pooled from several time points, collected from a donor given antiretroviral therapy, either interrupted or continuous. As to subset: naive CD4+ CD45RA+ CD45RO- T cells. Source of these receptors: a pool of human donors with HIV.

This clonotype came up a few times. The CDR3 DNA sequence: TGCAGTGCTAGAAACCTCGACCGGGACCCGCCGGTCGGGACGCAGTATTTT. Its translation is CSARNLDRDPPVGTQYF. This rearrangement joins TRBV20-1 to TRBJ2-3; D tentatively fits TRBD1 or TRBD2 (5 bases each). The CDR3 runs to 17 residues. Germline CDR1 and CDR2: DFQATT and SNEGSKA (reference sequence). V was clipped by 2 bases and J by 9 bases, with 27 bases between them.

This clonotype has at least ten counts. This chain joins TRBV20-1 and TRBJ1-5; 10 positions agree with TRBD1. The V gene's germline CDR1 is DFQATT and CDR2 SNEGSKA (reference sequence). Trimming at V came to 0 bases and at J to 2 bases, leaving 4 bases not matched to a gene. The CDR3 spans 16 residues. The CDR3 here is CSARDRDRGGNQPQHF. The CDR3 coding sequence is TGCAGTGCTAGAGACCGGGACAGGGGTGGCAATCAGCCCCAGCATTTT.

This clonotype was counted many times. The CDR3 sequence: CASSSAGMRGTEAFF. CDR3 bases: TGTGCCAGCAGTTCGGCGGGCATGAGGGGCACTGAAGCTTTCTTT. This chain joins TRBV6-5 and TRBJ1-1; TRBD1 might be the D (5 bases). Trimming cost V 4 bases and J 4 bases, with 16 bases left between them. Per germline, CDR1 MNHEY and CDR2 SVGAGI. The CDR3 consists of 15 residues.

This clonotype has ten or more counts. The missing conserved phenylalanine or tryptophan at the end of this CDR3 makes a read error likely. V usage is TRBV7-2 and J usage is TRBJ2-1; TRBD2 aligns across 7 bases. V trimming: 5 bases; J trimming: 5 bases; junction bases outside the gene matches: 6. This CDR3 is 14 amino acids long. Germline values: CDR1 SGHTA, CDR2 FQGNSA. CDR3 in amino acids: CASSPRAGDNEQFL. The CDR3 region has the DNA TGTGCCAGCAGCCCCCGGGCGGGGGACAATGAGCAGTTCCTC.

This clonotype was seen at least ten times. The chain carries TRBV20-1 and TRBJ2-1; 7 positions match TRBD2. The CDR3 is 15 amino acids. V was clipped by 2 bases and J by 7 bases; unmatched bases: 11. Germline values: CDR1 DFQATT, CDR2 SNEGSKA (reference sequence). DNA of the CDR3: TGCAGTGCTAGAAGACCCAGCGGGGTGAGGAATGAGCAGTTCTTC. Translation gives CSARRPSGVRNEQFF.

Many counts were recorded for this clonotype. CDR3 sequence: CSVGEQGVQPQHF. CDR3 in DNA: TGCAGCGTCGGAGAACAGGGGGTTCAGCCCCAGCATTTT. V gene TRBV29-1 combines with J gene TRBJ1-5; 8 positions match TRBD1. The J segment lost 6 bases and the V segment lost 6 bases, leaving 7 bases of the junction unmatched. The CDR3 covers 13 residues. Germline CDR1 is SQVTM and CDR2 is ANQGSEA.

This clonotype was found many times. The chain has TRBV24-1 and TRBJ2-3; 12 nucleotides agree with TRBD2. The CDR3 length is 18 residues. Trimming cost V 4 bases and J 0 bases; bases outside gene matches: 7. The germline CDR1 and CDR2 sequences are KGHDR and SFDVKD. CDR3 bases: TGTGCCACCAGTGAATCACTTGGACTAGCGGGAAGCACAGATACGCAGTATTTT. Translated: CATSESLGLAGSTDTQYF.

The chain's CDR3 is CASSQDSGTGRASLHF. In DNA form, the CDR3 reads TGTGCCAGCAGCCAAGACTCCGGGACAGGGAGGGCATCCCTCCACTTT. V usage is TRBV14 and J usage is TRBJ1-6; 9 bases line up with TRBD1. There are 16 residues in the CDR3. Germline assignment: CDR1 SGHDN and CDR2 FVKESK. With 0 bases clipped from V and 14 bases from J, the junction kept 11 bases outside the gene matches.

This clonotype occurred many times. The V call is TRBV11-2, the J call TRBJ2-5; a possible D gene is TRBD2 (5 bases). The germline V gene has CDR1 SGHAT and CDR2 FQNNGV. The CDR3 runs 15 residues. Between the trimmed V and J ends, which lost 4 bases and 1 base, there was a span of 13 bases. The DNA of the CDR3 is TGTGCCAGCAGCTCCACCGACGGGGTCCAAGAGACCCAGTACTTC. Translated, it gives CASSSTDGVQETQYF.

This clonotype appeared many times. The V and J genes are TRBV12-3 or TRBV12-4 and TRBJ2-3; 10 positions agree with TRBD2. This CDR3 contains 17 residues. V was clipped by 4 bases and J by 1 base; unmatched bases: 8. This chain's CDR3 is CASSSEEAGGGTDTQYF. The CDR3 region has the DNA TGTGCCAGCAGTTCAGAAGAAGCGGGGGGGGGCACAGATACGCAGTATTTT.

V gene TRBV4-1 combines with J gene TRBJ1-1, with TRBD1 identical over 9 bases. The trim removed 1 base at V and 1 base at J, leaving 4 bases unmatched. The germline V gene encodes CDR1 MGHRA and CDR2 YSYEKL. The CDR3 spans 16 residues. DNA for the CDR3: TGCGCCAGCAGCCAAGCCCCGGGACAGGGGAACACTGAAGCTTTCTTT. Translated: CASSQAPGQGNTEAFF.

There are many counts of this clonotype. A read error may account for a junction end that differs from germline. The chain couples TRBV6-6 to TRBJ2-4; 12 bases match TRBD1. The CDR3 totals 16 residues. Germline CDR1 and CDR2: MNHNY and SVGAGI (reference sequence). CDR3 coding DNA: TGTGCCAGCGGTGAGGGGACAGGGGGCAGGCAAAACACCTTGTACTTT. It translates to CASGEGTGGRQNTLYF.

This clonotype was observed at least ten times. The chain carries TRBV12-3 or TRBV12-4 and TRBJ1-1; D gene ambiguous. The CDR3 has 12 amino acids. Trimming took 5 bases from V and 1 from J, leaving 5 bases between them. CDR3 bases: TGTGCCAGCAGTCCCGGGAACACTGAAGCTTTCTTT. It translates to CASSPGNTEAFF.

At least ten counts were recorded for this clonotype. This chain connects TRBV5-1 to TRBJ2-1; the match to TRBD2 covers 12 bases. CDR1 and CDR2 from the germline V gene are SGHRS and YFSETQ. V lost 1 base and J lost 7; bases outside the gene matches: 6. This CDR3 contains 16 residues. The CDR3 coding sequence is TGCGCCAGCAGCTTGACGGGACTAGCGGGTGGAAATGAGCAGTTCTTC. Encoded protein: CASSLTGLAGGNEQFF.

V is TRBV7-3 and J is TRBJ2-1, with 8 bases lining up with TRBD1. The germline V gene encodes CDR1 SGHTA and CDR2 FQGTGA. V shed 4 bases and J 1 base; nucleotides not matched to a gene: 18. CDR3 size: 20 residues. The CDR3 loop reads CASSSHLGRGQYRSYNEQFF. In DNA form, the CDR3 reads TGTGCCAGCAGCTCCCACCTAGGCAGGGGGCAATATCGGTCCTACAATGAGCAGTTCTTC.

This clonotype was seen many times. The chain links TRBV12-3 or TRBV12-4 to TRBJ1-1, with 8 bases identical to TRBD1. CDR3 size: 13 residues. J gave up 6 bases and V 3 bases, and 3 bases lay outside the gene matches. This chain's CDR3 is CASSFGTGAEAFF. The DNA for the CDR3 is TGTGCCAGCAGTTTTGGGACAGGAGCTGAAGCTTTCTTT.

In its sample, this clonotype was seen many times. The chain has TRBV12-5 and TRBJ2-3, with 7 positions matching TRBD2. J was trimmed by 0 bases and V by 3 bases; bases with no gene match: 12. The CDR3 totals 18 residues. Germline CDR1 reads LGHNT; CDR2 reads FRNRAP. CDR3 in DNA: TGTGCTAGTGGTTTTAAGTGGTCTAGCGGAGCTAGCACAGATACGCAGTATTTT. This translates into CASGFKWSSGASTDTQYF.

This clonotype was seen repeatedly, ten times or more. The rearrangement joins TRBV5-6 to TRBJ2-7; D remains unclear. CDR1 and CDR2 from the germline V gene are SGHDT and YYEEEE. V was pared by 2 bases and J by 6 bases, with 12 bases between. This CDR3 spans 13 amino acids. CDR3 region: CASSFKGSGEQYF. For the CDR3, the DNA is TGTGCCAGCAGCTTCAAAGGGTCGGGCGAGCAGTACTTC.

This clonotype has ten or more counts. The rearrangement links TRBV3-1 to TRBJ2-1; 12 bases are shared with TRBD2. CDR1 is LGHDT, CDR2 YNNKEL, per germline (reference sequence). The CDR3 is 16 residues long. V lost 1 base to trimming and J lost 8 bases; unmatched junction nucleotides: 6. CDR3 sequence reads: CASSQGLAGGSDEQFF. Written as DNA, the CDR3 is TGTGCCAGCAGCCAAGGCCTAGCGGGGGGGAGCGATGAGCAGTTCTTC.